This passage covers 32 T cell receptor beta chains from one sample sequenced in a study of blood T cell repertoires in COVID-19. Only in-frame clones appear in the TCRdb table, and some are missing; sequencing was by immunoSEQ multiplex PCR. The table shows about 180,000 clones, with more than 75% occurring only once. The sequencing sample was made of peripheral blood. The receptors stem from a person aged 70 to 85 with COVID-19, enrolled during active disease.

The chain has TRBV14 and TRBJ1-5; unclear D gene. The CDR3 sequence is 13 residues long. Trimming left V 2 bases short and J 5 bases short, with 7 bases between. CDR1 SGHDN and CDR2 FVKESK come from the germline V gene. CDR3 region: CASSQFQDQPQHF. CDR3 sequence (DNA): TGTGCCAGCAGCCAATTCCAGGATCAGCCCCAGCATTTT.

The rearrangement links TRBV7-9 to TRBJ2-5; 8 bases agree with TRBD2. V trimming: 3 bases; J trimming: 5 bases; junction bases outside the gene matches: 8. Germline V lookup: CDR1 SEHNR, CDR2 FQNEAQ (reference sequence). This CDR3 comprises 15 residues. The CDR3 DNA reads TGTGCCAGCAGCTTCCTCAAAGCGGGAGATGAGACCCAGTACTTC. It encodes CASSFLKAGDETQYF.

The chain recombines TRBV21-1 with TRBJ2-1; the table's D call TRBD2 went unverified against the DNA. TRBV21-1 is designated a pseudogene. There are 18 residues in the CDR3. The CDR3 sequence: CASSPSWTSGGDYNEQFF. CDR3 bases: TGTGCCAGCAGTCCCTCCTGGACTAGCGGGGGGGATTATAATGAGCAGTTCTTC.

This chain uses TRBV9 with TRBJ2-1; 12 bases fit TRBD2. Germline V gene lookup returns CDR1 SGDLS and CDR2 YYNGEE. This CDR3 is 14 amino acids long. V shed 4 bases and J 8 bases; nucleotides not matched to a gene: 4. The CDR3 region is CASSLAGGFYEQFF. In nucleotides, the CDR3 is TGTGCCAGCAGCCTAGCGGGGGGGTTCTATGAGCAGTTCTTC.

The CDR3 sequence is CASSLGTTSMEQYF. CDR3 bases: TGTGCCAGCAGCTTAGGAACCACATCGATGGAGCAGTACTTC. V is TRBV7-2 and J is TRBJ2-7; D not certain. Per the germline V gene, CDR1 is SGHTA and CDR2 is FQGNSA. Trimming removed 1 base at V and 7 bases at J, with 14 bases between. This CDR3 has 14 amino acids. Based on the CDR3 plus reference TRBV7-2 and TRBJ2-7, the full variable domain is GAGVSQSPSNKVTEKGKDVELRCDPISGHTALYWYRQSLGQGLEFLIYFQGNSAPDKSGLPSDRFSAERTGGSVSTLTIQRTQQEDSAVYLCASSLGTTSMEQYFGPGTRLTVT.

J is TRBJ1-2 and V is TRBV27; D possibly corresponds to TRBD1 (5 bases). The V gene lost 5 bases and the J gene lost 7 bases, with 17 bases spanning the gap. The CDR3 has 14 residues. CDR1 and CDR2 (germline): MNHEY, SMNVEV (reference sequence). The CDR3 sequence is CASSKGSAQAGYTF. In nucleotides, the CDR3 is TGTGCCAGCAGTAAGGGGTCCGCGCAGGCTGGCTACACCTTC.

This clone was seen only a few times. V and J are TRBV5-1 and TRBJ2-7, with 8 bases fitting TRBD1. V lost 4 bases to trimming and J lost 9 bases; unmatched junction nucleotides: 12. CDR3 length equals 14 residues. Germline V gives CDR1 SGHRS, CDR2 YFSETQ. In nucleotides, the CDR3 is TGCGCCAGCAGCCCGGGACAGGCCCAGGGAGGGCAGTACTTC. Protein sequence: CASSPGQAQGGQYF.

The CDR3 nucleotides read TGTGCCAGCAGCCCAGGGACAGGGGTCCCCAATTCACCCCTCCACTTT. Translation: CASSPGTGVPNSPLHF. This chain connects TRBV11-2 to TRBJ1-6; 10 nucleotides line up with TRBD1. Trimming took 5 bases from V and 7 from J; bases not matched to a gene: 8. Germline V CDR1 and CDR2: SGHAT, FQNNGV. This CDR3 comprises 16 residues.

The chain is built from TRBV11-2 and TRBJ1-2; no reliable D call. Trimming removed 0 bases from V and 4 bases from J, with 12 bases in between. Germline V gives CDR1 SGHAT, CDR2 FQNNGV. CDR3 size: 15 residues. The CDR3 bases are TGTGCCAGCAGCTTAGATGTCGGGTCTGGCTATGGCTACACCTTC. This codes for CASSLDVGSGYGYTF.

V and J are TRBV19 and TRBJ2-7, with 8 positions matching TRBD1. J lost 9 bases, V lost 8 bases, and 9 bases had no gene match. The CDR3 contains 12 residues. Per germline, CDR1 LNHDA and CDR2 SQIVND (reference sequence). The CDR3 bases are TGTGCCAGTGCGACTGGACAGGGAGGGCAGTACTTC. The encoded protein is CASATGQGGQYF. Combining the CDR3 with reference TRBV19 and TRBJ2-7 gives the whole variable domain DGGITQSPKYLFRKEGQNVTLSCEQNLNHDAMYWYRQDPGQGLRLIYYSQIVNDFQKGDIAEGYSVSREKKESFPLTVTSAQKNPTAFYLCASATGQGGQYFGPGTRLTVT.

The chain combines TRBV28 with TRBJ1-2; 9 bases match TRBD1. This CDR3 spans 15 amino acids. Trimming removed 6 bases from V and 7 bases from J; junction bases left unmatched: 12. CDR1 is MDHEN and CDR2 is SYDVKM in the germline V gene. The DNA of the CDR3 is TGTGCCAGCAGGCGACGGAGGGACAGGGCTGCTGGCTACACCTTC. It is translated as CASRRRRDRAAGYTF.

V usage is TRBV5-4 and J usage is TRBJ2-3; TRBD2 matches at 12 bases. Germline lookup yields CDR1 SGHNT and CDR2 YYREEE (reference sequence). CDR3 size: 17 residues. Trimming removed 6 bases from V and 5 bases from J; junction bases left unmatched: 13. CDR3 DNA: TGTGCCAGCAACCGGGCGCTAGCGGGGGGGCGGGGAGATACGCAGTATTTT. This codes for CASNRALAGGRGDTQYF.

V is TRBV24-1 and J is TRBJ2-1, with 9 bases aligning to TRBD2. The germline V gene encodes CDR1 KGHDR and CDR2 SFDVKD. The V segment lost 3 bases and the J segment 3 bases; nucleotides outside the gene matches: 5. The CDR3 totals 16 residues. CDR3 DNA sequence: TGTGCCACCAGTGATCCGACTAGCGGATTCTACAATGAGCAGTTCTTC. Its translation is CATSDPTSGFYNEQFF.

V is TRBV5-1 and J is TRBJ2-7; 8 bases line up with TRBD2. This CDR3 contains 15 residues. V gave up 0 bases and J gave up 0 bases; unmatched junction bases: 2. CDR1 is SGHRS, CDR2 YFSETQ, per germline. CDR3 sequence reads: CASSLGSGISYEQYF. CDR3 nucleotide sequence: TGCGCCAGCAGCTTGGGTAGCGGGATCTCCTACGAGCAGTACTTC.

This chain links TRBV2 with TRBJ2-3, with no clear D. This CDR3 is built from 11 residues. Trimming removed 4 bases at V and 5 bases at J, with 4 bases between. Germline loops: CDR1 SNHLY, CDR2 FYNNEI. The CDR3 DNA follows: TGTGCCAGCAGTGGAGGAGATACGCAGTATTTT. The encoded protein is CASSGGDTQYF. Looking up the rest from reference TRBV2 and TRBJ2-3 gives the full variable domain: EPEVTQTPSHQVTQMGQEVILRCVPISNHLYFYWYRQILGQKVEFLVSFYNNEISEKSEIFDDQFSVERPDGSNFTLKIRSTKLEDSAMYFCASSGGDTQYFGPGTRLTVL.

This clone was observed a few times. The J gene is TRBJ2-7, the V gene TRBV19; a possible D gene is TRBD2 (6 bases). This CDR3 region has 14 residues. Trimming took 11 bases from V and 6 from J, leaving 23 bases between them. CDR1 is LNHDA, CDR2 SQIVND, per germline (reference sequence). CDR3 protein: CASARGTQASEQYF. DNA of the CDR3: TGTGCCTCTGCCCGGGGGACCCAGGCCTCCGAGCAGTACTTC.

The V call is TRBV12-3 or TRBV12-4, the J call TRBJ2-5; TRBD1 is a possible D gene (6 bases). V gave up 6 bases and J gave up 11 bases, with 13 bases separating them. The CDR3 loop spans 11 amino acids. The CDR3 spells CASSQQGAQYF. In nucleotides, the CDR3 is TGTGCCAGCAGCCAACAGGGAGCTCAGTACTTC.

This clone was seen only a few times. This chain uses TRBV13 with TRBJ2-7, with 11 nucleotides matching TRBD2. The CDR3 totals 15 residues. The V gene's germline CDR1 is PRHDT and CDR2 FYEKMQ (reference sequence). V gave up 4 bases and J gave up 4 bases; unmatched junction bases: 6. The CDR3 nucleotides read TGTGCCAGCAGCTCAAGGCTAGCGGGAGGATACGAGCAGTACTTC. This translates into CASSSRLAGGYEQYF.

This clone was counted many times. The chain couples TRBV7-8 to TRBJ2-3; 9 bases line up with TRBD2. The CDR3 spans 15 residues. CDR1 is SGHVS, CDR2 FQNEAQ, per germline. Trimming removed 5 bases from V and 0 bases from J; junction bases left unmatched: 3. The CDR3 coding sequence is TGTGCCAGCAGCCGACTAGCGGTAAGCACAGATACGCAGTATTTT. As protein: CASSRLAVSTDTQYF.

The chain couples TRBV7-2 to TRBJ2-2; 12 positions match TRBD2. The CDR3 is 17 amino acids. J gave up 2 bases and V 6 bases, and 7 bases lay outside the gene matches. Germline CDR1 is SGHTA and CDR2 is FQGNSA. CDR3 amino acids: CASRLAGGRKNTGELFF. CDR3 DNA: TGTGCCAGCAGACTAGCGGGGGGCCGAAAAAACACCGGGGAGCTGTTTTTT.

The chain combines TRBV27 with TRBJ2-1, with D tentatively TRBD2 (6 bases). Trimming stripped 5 bases from V and 4 bases from J, with 21 bases between. CDR3 length equals 17 residues. Germline V lookup: CDR1 MNHEY, CDR2 SMNVEV (reference sequence). CDR3 sequence: CASSTSSGTGNYNEQFF. CDR3 nucleotide sequence: TGTGCCAGCAGTACCTCCTCCGGGACTGGAAATTACAATGAGCAGTTCTTC.

The V and J genes are TRBV3-1 (or the pseudogene TRBV3-2) and TRBJ2-2; 13 bases are a match to TRBD2. The CDR3 totals 15 residues. Trimming at V came to 6 bases and at J to 6 bases, leaving 4 bases not matched to a gene. In germline, CDR1 is LGHDT, CDR2 YNNKEL (reference sequence). The CDR3 DNA reads as TGTGCCAGCAGTCAACTAGCGGGGGGGCCCGGGGAGCTGTTTTTT. Translating it yields CASSQLAGGPGELFF.

The chain joins TRBV5-8 to TRBJ2-7; D is perhaps TRBD2 (7 bases). The CDR3 spans 15 residues. CDR1 and CDR2 from the germline V gene are SGHTS and YDEGEE. Trimming stripped 1 base from V and 4 bases from J, with 15 bases between. CDR3: CASSLRGGLRYEQYF. CDR3 coding DNA: TGTGCCAGCAGCTTGAGGGGGGGCCTTAGGTACGAGCAGTACTTC. The variable domain in full, with the rest retrieved from reference TRBV5-8 and TRBJ2-7, is EAGVTQSPTHLIKTRGQQATLRCSPISGHTSVYWYQQALGLGLQFLLWYDEGEERNRGNFPPRFSGRQFPNYSSELNVNALELEDSALYLCASSLRGGLRYEQYFGPGTRLTVT.

The rearrangement uses TRBV5-1 and TRBJ2-2; 8 bases map to TRBD2. This CDR3 is 15 amino acids long. Trimming cost V 0 bases and J 5 bases; bases outside gene matches: 3. Germline loops: CDR1 SGHRS, CDR2 YFSETQ. CDR3 bases: TGCGCCAGCAGCTTGGTGGCGGGGGGAACCGGGGAGCTGTTTTTT. This sequence encodes CASSLVAGGTGELFF.

The chain combines TRBV5-4 with TRBJ1-6; D is perhaps TRBD1 (5 bases). V lost 1 base and J lost 7, with 15 bases in between. This CDR3 is 16 amino acids long. Germline-derived CDR1 and CDR2 are SGHNT and YYREEE (reference sequence). The CDR3 DNA is TGTGCCAGCAGCTTGAATGTAGGGGTAGTCAATTCACCCCTCCACTTT. Protein sequence: CASSLNVGVVNSPLHF.

The chain carries TRBV19 and TRBJ2-1; 8 positions agree with TRBD2. This CDR3 spans 12 amino acids. V lost 6 bases to trimming and J lost 7 bases; unmatched junction nucleotides: 2. The germline V gene encodes CDR1 LNHDA and CDR2 SQIVND (reference sequence). In DNA, the CDR3 is TGTGCCAGTAGGGGACTAGGTAATGAGCAGTTCTTC. This encodes CASRGLGNEQFF.

V is TRBV7-2 and J is TRBJ2-7, with 7 positions matching TRBD1. The CDR3 spans 16 residues. Per germline, CDR1 SGHTA and CDR2 FQGNSA. Trimming took 5 bases from V and 9 from J; bases not matched to a gene: 19. The CDR3 DNA reads as TGTGCCAGCAGCCCCCGGACAGGCCCCGGGCAATTACGGCAGTACTTC. It is translated as CASSPRTGPGQLRQYF.

Only one count was recorded for this clone. This chain links TRBV3-1 (or the pseudogene TRBV3-2) with TRBJ1-2; TRBD1 matches 8 bases. After removal of 0 bases from V and 7 bases from J, the junction contained 4 bases not matched to a gene. CDR3 length equals 14 residues. Germline loops: CDR1 LGHDT, CDR2 YNNKEL (reference sequence). In DNA form, the CDR3 reads TGTGCCAGCAGCCAAGAGCAGGGGGCGGCTGGCTACACCTTC. Translated, it gives CASSQEQGAAGYTF.

The V call is TRBV7-3, the J call TRBJ2-7, with 14 positions matching TRBD2. The CDR3 totals 15 residues. V was clipped by 1 base and J by 7 bases; unmatched bases: 3. Germline V CDR1 and CDR2: SGHTA, FQGTGA. The CDR3 is CASSLKGTSGGEQYF. The DNA of the CDR3 is TGTGCCAGCAGCTTAAAGGGGACTAGCGGGGGAGAGCAGTACTTC.

J is TRBJ2-7 and V is TRBV9; the match to TRBD2 covers 12 bases. The germline V gene has CDR1 SGDLS and CDR2 YYNGEE. Trimming at V came to 0 bases and at J to 7 bases, leaving 5 bases not matched to a gene. The CDR3 sequence is 15 residues long. CDR3 sequence (DNA): TGTGCCAGCAGCGTAGTAGGTCTAGCGGGAGGGGAGCAGTACTTC. Translating gives CASSVVGLAGGEQYF. Complete variable domain (other parts from reference TRBV9 and TRBJ2-7): DSGVTQTPKHLITATGQRVTLRCSPRSGDLSVYWYQQSLDQGLQFLIQYYNGEERAKGNILERFSAQQFPDLHSELNLSSLELGDSALYFCASSVVGLAGGEQYFGPGTRLTVT.

The V gene is TRBV18, the J gene TRBJ2-5, with a weak D call TRBD1 (6 bases). Germline CDR1 reads KGHSH; CDR2 reads LQKENI. The CDR3 spans 13 residues. V was cut by 6 bases and J by 1 base, with 9 bases left in between. CDR3 nucleotides: TGTGCCAGCTCCTCACAGGGCCAAGAGACCCAGTACTTC. Translated: CASSSQGQETQYF.

The CDR3 loop reads CASSYLAGDTGELFF. CDR3 nucleotides: TGTGCCAGCAGTTACCTAGCGGGAGACACCGGGGAGCTGTTTTTT. The chain employs TRBV6-5 and TRBJ2-2, with 10 positions matching TRBD2. The V segment lost 2 bases and the J segment 3 bases; nucleotides outside the gene matches: 0. The germline V gene has CDR1 MNHEY and CDR2 SVGAGI. This CDR3 region has 15 residues.